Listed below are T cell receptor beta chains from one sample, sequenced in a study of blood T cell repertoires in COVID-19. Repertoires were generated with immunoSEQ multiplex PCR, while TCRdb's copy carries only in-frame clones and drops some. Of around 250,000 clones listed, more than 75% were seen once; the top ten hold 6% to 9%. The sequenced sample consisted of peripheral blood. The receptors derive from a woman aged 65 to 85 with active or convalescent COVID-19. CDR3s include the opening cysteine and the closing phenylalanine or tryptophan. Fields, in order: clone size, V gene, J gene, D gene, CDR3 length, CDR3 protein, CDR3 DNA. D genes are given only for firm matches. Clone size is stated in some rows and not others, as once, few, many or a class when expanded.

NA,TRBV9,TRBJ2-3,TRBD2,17,CASSVGGGGWSTDTQYF,TGTGCCAGCAGCGTAGGCGGGGGTGGATGGAGCACAGATACGCAGTATTTT
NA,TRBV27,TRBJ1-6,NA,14,CASGRTRYNSPLHF,TGTGCCAGCGGAAGGACACGATATAATTCACCCCTCCACTTT
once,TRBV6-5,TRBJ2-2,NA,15,CASSTPPGFTGELFF,TGTGCCAGCAGTACCCCTCCGGGATTCACCGGGGAGCTGTTTTTT
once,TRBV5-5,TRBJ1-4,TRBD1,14,CASSFGDREEKLFF,TGTGCCAGCAGCTTCGGGGACAGGGAAGAAAAACTGTTTTTT
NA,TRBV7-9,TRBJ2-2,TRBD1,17,CASSSRPGQGLRGELFF,TGTGCCAGCAGCTCGCGACCGGGACAGGGGTTGCGCGGGGAGCTGTTTTTT
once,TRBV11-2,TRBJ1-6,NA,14,CASSSRTRDSPLHF,TGTGCCAGCAGCTCAAGGACACGAGACTCACCCCTCCACTTT
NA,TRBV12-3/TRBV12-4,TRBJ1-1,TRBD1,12,CASRPTGGEAFF,TGTGCCAGCAGACCCACAGGGGGTGAAGCTTTCTTT
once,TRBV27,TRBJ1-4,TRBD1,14,CASSRTGSREKLFF,TGTGCCAGCAGCAGGACAGGGTCGAGAGAAAAACTGTTTTTT
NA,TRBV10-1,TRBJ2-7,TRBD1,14,CASSHRGVLDEQYF,TGCGCCAGCAGTCACAGGGGGGTCCTGGACGAGCAGTACTTC
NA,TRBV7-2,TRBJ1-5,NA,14,CASSYRDSNQPQHF,TGTGCCAGCAGTTACAGGGATAGCAATCAGCCCCAGCATTTT
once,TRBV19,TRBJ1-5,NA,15,CASSIAGVVVQPQHF,TGTGCCAGTAGTATCGCAGGGGTTGTGGTTCAGCCCCAGCATTTT
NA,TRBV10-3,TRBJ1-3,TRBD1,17,CAISDLEAGGPGNTIYF,TGTGCCATCAGTGACCTCGAGGCAGGGGGCCCTGGAAACACCATATATTTT
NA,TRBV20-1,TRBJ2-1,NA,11,CSASGRNEQFF,TGCAGTGCTAGCGGGAGAAATGAGCAGTTCTTC
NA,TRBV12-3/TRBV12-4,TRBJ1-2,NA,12,CASSFSPWRPAF,TGTGCCAGCAGTTTTTCTCCCTGGAGGCCAGCCTTC
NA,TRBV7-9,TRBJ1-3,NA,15,CAGEWGPGSGNTIYF,TGTGCCGGGGAGTGGGGTCCTGGCTCTGGAAACACCATATATTTT
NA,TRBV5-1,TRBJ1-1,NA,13,CASSLDMSTEAFF,TGCGCCAGCAGCTTGGATATGAGCACTGAAGCTTTCTTT
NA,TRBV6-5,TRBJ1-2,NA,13,CASRRDQDGGYTF,TGTGCCAGCAGGAGGGATCAGGACGGTGGCTACACCTTC
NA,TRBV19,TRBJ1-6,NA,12,CASKEAYSPLHF,TGTGCCAGTAAAGAGGCCTACTCACCCCTCCACTTT
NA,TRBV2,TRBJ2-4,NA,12,CATGLSENIQYF,TGTGCCACTGGGCTCTCTGAAAACATTCAGTACTTC
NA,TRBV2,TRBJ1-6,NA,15,CASTRGFPRGSPLHF,TGTGCCAGCACTCGAGGGTTTCCTAGAGGTTCACCCCTCCACTTT
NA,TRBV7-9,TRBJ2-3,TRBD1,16,CASSLRDRDTPDTQYF,TGTGCCAGCAGCTTAAGGGACAGGGATACACCAGATACGCAGTATTTT
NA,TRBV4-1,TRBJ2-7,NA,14,CASTLVEASYEQYF,TGCGCCAGCACCCTCGTTGAGGCATCCTACGAGCAGTACTTC
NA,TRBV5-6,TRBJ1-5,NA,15,CASSLAVGGVTPQHF,TGTGCCAGCAGCTTGGCGGTCGGCGGAGTCACGCCCCAGCATTTT
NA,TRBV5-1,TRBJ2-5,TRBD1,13,CASSTQGEETQYF,TGCGCCAGCAGCACCCAGGGGGAGGAGACCCAGTACTTC
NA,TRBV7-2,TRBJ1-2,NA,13,CASSFRGSSGYTF,TGTGCCAGCAGCTTTAGGGGGAGTAGCGGCTACACCTTC
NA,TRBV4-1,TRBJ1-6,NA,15,CASSQFSKGDSPLHF,TGCGCCAGCAGCCAATTCTCTAAAGGGGATTCACCCCTCCACTTT
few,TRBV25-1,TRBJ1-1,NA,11,CASGGGNEAFF,TGTGCCAGTGGGGGGGGCAATGAAGCTTTCTTT
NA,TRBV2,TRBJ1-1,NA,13,CASSENRNTEAFF,TGTGCCAGCAGTGAAAACAGAAACACTGAAGCTTTCTTT
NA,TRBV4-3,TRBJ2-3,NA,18,CASSQDPPRTRGTDTQYF,TGCGCCAGCAGCCAAGATCCCCCCCGGACGCGGGGCACAGATACGCAGTATTTT
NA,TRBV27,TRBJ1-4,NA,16,CASKSQPEGNNEKLFF,TGTGCCAGCAAGTCCCAACCAGAGGGCAATAATGAAAAACTGTTTTTT
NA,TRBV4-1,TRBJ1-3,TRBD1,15,CASRGTGGAGNTIYF,TGCGCCAGCAGAGGGACAGGGGGCGCCGGAAACACCATATATTTT
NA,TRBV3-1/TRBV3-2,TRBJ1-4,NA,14,CASSQGRHSEKLFF,TGTGCCAGCAGCCAAGGAAGGCACAGTGAAAAACTGTTTTTT
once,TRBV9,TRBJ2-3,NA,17,CASSVLGGVGGTDTQYF,TGTGCCAGCAGCGTTCTGGGTGGTGTCGGGGGTACAGATACGCAGTATTTT
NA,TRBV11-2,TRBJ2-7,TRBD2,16,CASSLVGFRSGGEQYF,TGTGCCAGCAGCTTAGTAGGCTTTCGTAGCGGGGGCGAGCAGTACTTC
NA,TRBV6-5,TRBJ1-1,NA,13,CASSLASGAEAFF,TGTGCCAGCAGTTTGGCATCAGGGGCTGAAGCTTTCTTT
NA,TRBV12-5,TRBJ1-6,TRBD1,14,CASGPTGRNSPLHF,TGTGCTAGTGGTCCGACAGGGCGTAATTCACCCCTCCACTTT
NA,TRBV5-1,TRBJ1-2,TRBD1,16,CASSLGGTAGSYGYTF,TGCGCCAGCAGCCTCGGTGGGACAGCCGGAAGCTATGGCTACACCTTC
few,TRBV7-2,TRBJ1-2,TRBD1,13,CASSPTGIEGYTF,TGTGCCAGCAGCCCGACAGGGATCGAGGGCTACACCTTC
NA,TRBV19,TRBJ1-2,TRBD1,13,CATTGDTPSDYTF,TGTGCCACTACAGGGGACACACCTTCGGACTACACCTTC
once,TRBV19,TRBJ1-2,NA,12,CASSLDSYGYTF,TGTGCCAGTAGTCTGGACAGTTATGGCTACACCTTC
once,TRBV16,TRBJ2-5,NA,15,CASSQSRADQETQYF,TGTGCCAGCAGCCAATCGAGGGCAGATCAAGAGACCCAGTACTTC
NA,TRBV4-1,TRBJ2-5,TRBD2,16,CASSRTSGGEQETQYF,TGCGCCAGCAGCCGGACTAGCGGGGGGGAGCAAGAGACCCAGTACTTC
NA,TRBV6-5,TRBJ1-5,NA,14,CASRVTGLGQPQHF,TGTGCCAGCAGAGTTACAGGGTTGGGTCAGCCCCAGCATTTT
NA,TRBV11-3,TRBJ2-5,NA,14,CASSLGLAQETQYF,TGTGCCAGCAGCTTAGGGTTGGCCCAAGAGACCCAGTACTTC
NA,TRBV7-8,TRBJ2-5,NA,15,CASSSGEVARETQYF,TGTGCCAGCAGCTCCGGTGAGGTAGCGAGGGAGACCCAGTACTTC
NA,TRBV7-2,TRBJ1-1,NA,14,CASSLSLMNTEAFF,TGTGCCAGCAGCTTATCACTGATGAACACTGAAGCTTTCTTT
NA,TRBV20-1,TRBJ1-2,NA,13,CSASLRGNYGYTF,TGCAGTGCTAGTCTGAGAGGTAACTATGGCTACACCTTC
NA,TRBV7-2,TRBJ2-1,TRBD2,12,CASSSSSGGKFF,TGTGCCAGCAGCTCCTCTAGCGGGGGGAAGTTCTTC
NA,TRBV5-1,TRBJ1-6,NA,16,CASSRDLDSLNSPLHF,TGCGCCAGCAGCCGAGATCTGGACAGCCTCAATTCACCCCTCCACTTT